These T cell receptor beta chains were read from a single sample in a study of blood T cell repertoires in COVID-19. Assay: immunoSEQ multiplex PCR; the TCRdb copy retains only in-frame clones and omits some. The sample shows approximately 210,000 clones, over 75% of them seen only once. The sequenced material came from peripheral blood. The receptors were gathered from a human donor in a cohort sampled during active COVID-19. Both conserved end residues are part of each CDR3. D genes are given only for firm matches. Only some rows state a clone size, as once, few, many or a class for expanded clones.

.	TRBV19	TRBD1	TRBJ2-7	TGTGCCAGAACCGGGACAGGGGGCTACGAGCAGTACTTC	CARTGTGGYEQYF
.	TRBV5-1	TRBD2	TRBJ2-2	TGCGCCAGCAGCAAGCGGGAGACCGGGGAGCTGTTTTTT	CASSKRETGELFF
.	TRBV5-5	.	TRBJ1-5	TGTGCCAGCAGCTTGGTCCAACGCCTACAGCCCCAGCATTTT	CASSLVQRLQPQHF
.	TRBV28	.	TRBJ1-2	TGTGCCAGCGGGGGCCTTAGCAATGGCTACACCTTC	CASGGLSNGYTF
.	TRBV5-1	TRBD2	TRBJ2-7	TGCGCCAGCAGCTCACTAGCGGGAGGCATACGCTACGAGCAGTACTTC	CASSSLAGGIRYEQYF
.	TRBV7-2	TRBD1	TRBJ1-5	TGTGCCAGCACCCAGACAGGGGCTCAGCCCCAGCATTTT	CASTQTGAQPQHF
few	TRBV12-1	.	TRBJ1-2	TGTGCCAGCAGCTCAACCGGGACTCCTAACGATAACTATGGCTACACCTTC	CASSSTGTPNDNYGYTF
few	TRBV2	.	TRBJ2-3	TGTGCCAGCAGCTCGACAGGACATAGCACAGATACGCAGTATTTT	CASSSTGHSTDTQYF
.	TRBV28	TRBD1	TRBJ1-2	TGTGCCAGCAGTTACGGACAGGGAGCTGGCTACACCTTC	CASSYGQGAGYTF
.	TRBV6-5	TRBD1	TRBJ1-1	TGTGCCAGCAGCGACCCCGGGACAGGGGGCACTGAAGCTTTCTTT	CASSDPGTGGTEAFF
once	TRBV28	TRBD1	TRBJ2-7	TGTGCCAGCAGTATACCGGGACAGCTCTACGAGCAGTACTTC	CASSIPGQLYEQYF
few	TRBV6-6	.	TRBJ2-2	TGTGCCAGCAGTCAGCAGGGCTTCTCCGGGACCGGGGAGCTGTTTTTT	CASSQQGFSGTGELFF
.	TRBV3-1/TRBV3-2	TRBD1	TRBJ2-5	TGTGCCAGCAGCCAAGGACCGGGACAGGGGCAAGAGACCCAGTACTTC	CASSQGPGQGQETQYF
once	TRBV7-9	.	TRBJ1-2	TGTGCCAGCAGCTTAGACAGGGAAATCGGCGGCTACACCTTC	CASSLDREIGGYTF
.	TRBV18	TRBD2	TRBJ2-1	TGTGCCAGCTCACCGCTCGGGACTAGCGGCAATGAGCAGTTCTTC	CASSPLGTSGNEQFF
.	TRBV6-5	TRBD1	TRBJ2-7	TGTGCCAGCAGTACCGGGACAGTGGACTACGAGCAGTACTTC	CASSTGTVDYEQYF